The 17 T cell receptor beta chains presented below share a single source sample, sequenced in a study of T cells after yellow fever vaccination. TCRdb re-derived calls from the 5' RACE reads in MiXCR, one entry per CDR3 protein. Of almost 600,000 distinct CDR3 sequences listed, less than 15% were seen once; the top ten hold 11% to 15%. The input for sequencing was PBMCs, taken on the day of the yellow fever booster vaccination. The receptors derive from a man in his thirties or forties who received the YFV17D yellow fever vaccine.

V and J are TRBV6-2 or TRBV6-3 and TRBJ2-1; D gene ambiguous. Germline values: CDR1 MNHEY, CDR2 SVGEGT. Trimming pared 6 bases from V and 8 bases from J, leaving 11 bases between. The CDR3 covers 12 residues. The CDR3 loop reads CASSPLSDEQFF. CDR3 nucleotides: TGTGCCAGCAGCCCCCTCAGCGATGAGCAGTTCTTC.

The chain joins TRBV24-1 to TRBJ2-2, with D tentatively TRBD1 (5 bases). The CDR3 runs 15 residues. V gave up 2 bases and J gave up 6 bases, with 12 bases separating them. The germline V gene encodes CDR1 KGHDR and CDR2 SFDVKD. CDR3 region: CATSDSGKSAGELFF. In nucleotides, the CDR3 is TGTGCCACCAGTGATTCAGGGAAGTCGGCCGGGGAGCTGTTTTTT.

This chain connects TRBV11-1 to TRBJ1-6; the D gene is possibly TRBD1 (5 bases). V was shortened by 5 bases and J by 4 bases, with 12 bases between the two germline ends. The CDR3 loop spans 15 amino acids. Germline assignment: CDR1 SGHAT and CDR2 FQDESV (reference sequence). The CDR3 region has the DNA TGTGCCAGCAGCAAATCAGACAGTTATAATTCACCCCTCCACTTT. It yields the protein CASSKSDSYNSPLHF.

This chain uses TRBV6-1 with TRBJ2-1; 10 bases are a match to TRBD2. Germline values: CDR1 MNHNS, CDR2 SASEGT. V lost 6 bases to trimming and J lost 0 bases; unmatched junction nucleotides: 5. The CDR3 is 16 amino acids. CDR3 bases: TGTGCCAGCAGGAAAGGACTAGCGGCCTCCTACAATGAGCAGTTCTTC. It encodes CASRKGLAASYNEQFF.

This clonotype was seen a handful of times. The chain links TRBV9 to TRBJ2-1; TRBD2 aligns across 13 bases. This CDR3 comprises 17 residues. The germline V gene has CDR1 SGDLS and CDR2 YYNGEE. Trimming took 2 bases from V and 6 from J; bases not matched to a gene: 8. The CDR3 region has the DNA TGTGCCAGCAGCGTGGGACTAGCGGGGAGGGGAGTCAATGAGCAGTTCTTC. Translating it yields CASSVGLAGRGVNEQFF.

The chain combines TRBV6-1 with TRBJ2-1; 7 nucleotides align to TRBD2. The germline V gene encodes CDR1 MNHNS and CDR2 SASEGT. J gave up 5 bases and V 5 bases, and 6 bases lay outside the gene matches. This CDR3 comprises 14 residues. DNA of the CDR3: TGTGCCAGCAGTACCCCGGGACTAAACAATGAGCAGTTCTTC. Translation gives CASSTPGLNNEQFF.

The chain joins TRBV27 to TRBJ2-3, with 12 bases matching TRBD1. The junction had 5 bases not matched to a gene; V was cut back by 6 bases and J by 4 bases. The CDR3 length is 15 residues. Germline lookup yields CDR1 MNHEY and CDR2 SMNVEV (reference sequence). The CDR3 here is CASRAGTGGADTQYF. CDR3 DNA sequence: TGTGCCAGCAGAGCCGGGACAGGGGGCGCAGATACGCAGTATTTT.

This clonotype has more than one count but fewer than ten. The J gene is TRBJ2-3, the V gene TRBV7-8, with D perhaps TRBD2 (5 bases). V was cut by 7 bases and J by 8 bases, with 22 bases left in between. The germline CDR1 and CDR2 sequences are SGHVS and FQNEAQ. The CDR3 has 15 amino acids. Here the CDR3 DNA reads TGTGCCAGCACCGAGGAGGTGGTTCCCCACGGTACGCAGTATTTT. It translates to CASTEEVVPHGTQYF.

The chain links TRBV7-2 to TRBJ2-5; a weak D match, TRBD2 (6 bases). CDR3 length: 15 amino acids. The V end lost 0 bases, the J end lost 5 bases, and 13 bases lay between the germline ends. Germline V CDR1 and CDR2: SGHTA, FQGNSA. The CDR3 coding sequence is TGTGCCAGCAGCTTAGCGTCGGGAGAATGGGAGACCCAGTACTTC. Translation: CASSLASGEWETQYF. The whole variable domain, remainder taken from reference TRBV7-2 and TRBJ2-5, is GAGVSQSPSNKVTEKGKDVELRCDPISGHTALYWYRQSLGQGLEFLIYFQGNSAPDKSGLPSDRFSAERTGGSVSTLTIQRTQQEDSAVYLCASSLASGEWETQYFGPGTRLLVL.

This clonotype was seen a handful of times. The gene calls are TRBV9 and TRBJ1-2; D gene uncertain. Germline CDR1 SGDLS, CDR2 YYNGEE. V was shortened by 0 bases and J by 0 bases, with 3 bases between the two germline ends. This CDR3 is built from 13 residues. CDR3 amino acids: CASSVDANYGYTF. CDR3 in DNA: TGTGCCAGCAGCGTAGACGCTAACTATGGCTACACCTTC.

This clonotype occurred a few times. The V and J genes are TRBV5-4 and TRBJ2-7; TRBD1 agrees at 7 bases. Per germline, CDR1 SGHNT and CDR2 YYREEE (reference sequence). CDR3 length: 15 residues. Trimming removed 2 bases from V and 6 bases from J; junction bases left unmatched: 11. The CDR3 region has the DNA TGTGCCAGCAGCTTTGAGGGTGACAGGGTCCTCGAGCAGTACTTC. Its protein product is CASSFEGDRVLEQYF.

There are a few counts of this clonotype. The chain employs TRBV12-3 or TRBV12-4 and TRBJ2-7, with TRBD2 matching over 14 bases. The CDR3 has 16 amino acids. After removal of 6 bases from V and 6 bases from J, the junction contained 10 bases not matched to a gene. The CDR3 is CASREGLAGVGAEQYF. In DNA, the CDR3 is TGTGCCAGCAGGGAGGGACTAGCGGGAGTAGGGGCCGAGCAGTACTTC.

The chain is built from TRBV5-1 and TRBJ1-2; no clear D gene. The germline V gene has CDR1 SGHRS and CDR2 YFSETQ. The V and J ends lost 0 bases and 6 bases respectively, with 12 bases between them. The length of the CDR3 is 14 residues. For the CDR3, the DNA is TGCGCCAGCAGCTTGGCTGGTACTCAGGATGGCTACACCTTC. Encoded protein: CASSLAGTQDGYTF. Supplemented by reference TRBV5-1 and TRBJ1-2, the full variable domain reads KAGVTQTPRYLIKTRGQQVTLSCSPISGHRSVSWYQQTPGQGLQFLFEYFSETQRNKGNFPGRFSGRQFSNSRSEMNVSTLELGDSALYLCASSLAGTQDGYTFGSGTRLTVV.

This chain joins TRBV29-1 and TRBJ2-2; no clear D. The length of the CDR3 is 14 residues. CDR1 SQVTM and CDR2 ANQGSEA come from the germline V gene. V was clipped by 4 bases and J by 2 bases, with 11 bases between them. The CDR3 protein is CSVAPKLNTGELFF. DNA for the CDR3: TGCAGCGTTGCCCCCAAACTAAACACCGGGGAGCTGTTTTTT.

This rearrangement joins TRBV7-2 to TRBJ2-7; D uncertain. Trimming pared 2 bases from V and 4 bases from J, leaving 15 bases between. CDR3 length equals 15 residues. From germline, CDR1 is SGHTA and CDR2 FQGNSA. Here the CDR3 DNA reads TGTGCCAGCAGCTTAATGGTGCCGCCTGGGTACGAGCAGTACTTC. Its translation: CASSLMVPPGYEQYF. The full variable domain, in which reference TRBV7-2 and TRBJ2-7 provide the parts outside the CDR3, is GAGVSQSPSNKVTEKGKDVELRCDPISGHTALYWYRQSLGQGLEFLIYFQGNSAPDKSGLPSDRFSAERTGGSVSTLTIQRTQQEDSAVYLCASSLMVPPGYEQYFGPGTRLTVT.

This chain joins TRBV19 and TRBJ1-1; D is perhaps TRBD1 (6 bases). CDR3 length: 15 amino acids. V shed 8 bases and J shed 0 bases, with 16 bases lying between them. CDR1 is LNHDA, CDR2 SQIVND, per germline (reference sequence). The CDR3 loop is CASLQNTGLNTEAFF. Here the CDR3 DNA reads TGTGCCAGTCTCCAGAATACAGGGCTGAACACTGAAGCTTTCTTT.

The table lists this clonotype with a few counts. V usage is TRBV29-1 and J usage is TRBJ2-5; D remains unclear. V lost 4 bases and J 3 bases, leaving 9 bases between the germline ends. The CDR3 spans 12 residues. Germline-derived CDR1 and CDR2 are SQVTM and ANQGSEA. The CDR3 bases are TGCAGCGTTGGAGGTATAGAAGAGACCCAGTACTTC. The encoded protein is CSVGGIEETQYF.